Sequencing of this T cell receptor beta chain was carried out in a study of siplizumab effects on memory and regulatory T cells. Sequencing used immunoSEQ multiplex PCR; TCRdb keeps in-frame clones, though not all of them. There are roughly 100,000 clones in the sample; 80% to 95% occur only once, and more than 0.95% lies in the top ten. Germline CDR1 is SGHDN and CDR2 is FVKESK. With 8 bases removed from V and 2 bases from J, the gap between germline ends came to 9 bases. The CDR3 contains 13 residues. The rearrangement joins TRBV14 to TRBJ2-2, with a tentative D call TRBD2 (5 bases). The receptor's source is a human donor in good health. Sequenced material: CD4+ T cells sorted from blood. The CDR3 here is CASRGVNTGELFF. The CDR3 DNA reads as TGTGCCAGCCGGGGAGTTAACACCGGGGAGCTGTTTTTT.